These T cell receptor beta chains were read from a single sample in a study of radiotherapy plus CTLA-4 blockade in lung cancer. Sequenced by immunoSEQ multiplex PCR; TCRdb stores in-frame clones only, minus some. The sample holds some 30,000 clones, 70% to 80% seen once. The sequencing used peripheral blood, collected from a patient treated with radiotherapy plus ipilimumab. These receptors were obtained from a human donor with non-small cell lung cancer that progressed on radiotherapy plus ipilimumab. Both conserved end residues are part of each CDR3.

V	J	CDR3
TRBV5-5	TRBJ2-1	CASSYTGTGALNEQFF
TRBV7-9	TRBJ1-1	CASSSLQGGHTEAFF
TRBV5-1	TRBJ1-5	CASSPDGQPQHF
TRBV7-2	TRBJ2-3	CASSLGLMGTPMDTQYF
TRBV10-3	TRBJ2-5	CAITRPYETQYF
TRBV5-4	TRBJ2-3	CASRPGWSTDTQYF
TRBV7-9	-	CASSPRGGISYEQYF
TRBV13	TRBJ1-1	CASSFEWRTEAFF
TRBV4-1	TRBJ2-4	CASSQEGTGRKNIQYF
TRBV4-2	TRBJ2-6	CASSQEGRANVLTF
TRBV4-3	TRBJ1-4	CASSQESAGATNEKLFF
TRBV11-3	TRBJ2-1	CASSGAYNEQFF
TRBV28	TRBJ1-5	CASSWGQAGSNQPQHF
TRBV9	TRBJ2-3	CASSSPPGGRDTQYF
TRBV9	TRBJ1-2	CAGAGGIRVYANYGYTF
TRBV13	TRBJ2-7	CASSLGPLRGSSYEQYF
TRBV11-2	TRBJ2-7	CASSLGLNYEQYF
TRBV28	TRBJ2-7	CASSQTGSRMEQYF
TRBV27	TRBJ2-7	CASSVTVRLSAEQYF
TRBV5-1	TRBJ2-7	CASSLAATRGYEQYF
TRBV19	TRBJ1-1	CASSMGGNTEAFF
TRBV9	TRBJ2-5	CASSVGGGTGAGETQYF
TRBV6-5	TRBJ2-7	CASSYNYEQYF
TRBV6-6	TRBJ1-3	CASSYGASGNTIYF
TRBV5-6	TRBJ1-1	CASSQFGNTEAFF
TRBV4-1	TRBJ1-2	CASSHLDRFYGYTF
TRBV5-6	TRBJ1-1	CASSLEETNTEAFF